These 18 T cell receptor beta chains were all obtained from the same sample, sequenced in a study of OX40 agonist ivuxolimab in advanced cancers. Generated by immunoSEQ multiplex PCR, the TCRdb table keeps only in-frame clones and is missing some. The table lists around 30,000 clones, roughly nine tenths of them singletons, with around 39% in the top ten. Source: CD4+ or CD8+ T cells sorted from blood, taken in a trial of the OX40 agonist ivuxolimab. All receptors come from an adult with an advanced solid tumor such as melanoma, head and neck, liver or kidney cancer.

This chain uses TRBV13 with TRBJ1-4; no definite D call. Germline loops: CDR1 PRHDT, CDR2 FYEKMQ (reference sequence). V gave up 2 bases and J gave up 6 bases, with 4 bases separating them. The CDR3 is 12 amino acids. DNA for the CDR3: TGTGCCAGCAGCTTACCAGATGAAAAACTGTTTTTT. Translated: CASSLPDEKLFF.

This rearrangement joins TRBV21-1 to TRBJ1-6. TRBV21-1 has pseudogene status. This CDR3 region has 15 residues. The CDR3 DNA reads as TGTGCCAGCAGCAAAGCGAGCTCCTATAATTCACCCCTCCACTTT. It codes for CASSKASSYNSPLHF.

The gene calls are TRBV19 and TRBJ2-7; D is unclear. Germline V gene lookup returns CDR1 LNHDA and CDR2 SQIVND (reference sequence). Trimming stripped 3 bases from V and 0 bases from J, with 9 bases between. The CDR3 is made up of 14 amino acids. CDR3: CASSMDAYSYEQYF. CDR3 in DNA: TGTGCCAGTAGTATGGACGCCTACTCCTACGAGCAGTACTTC. Variable domain in full (rest from reference TRBV19 and TRBJ2-7): DGGITQSPKYLFRKEGQNVTLSCEQNLNHDAMYWYRQDPGQGLRLIYYSQIVNDFQKGDIAEGYSVSREKKESFPLTVTSAQKNPTAFYLCASSMDAYSYEQYFGPGTRLTVT.

This clone was recorded only once. The rearrangement joins TRBV9 to TRBJ2-2; D could derive from TRBD1 or TRBD2 (5 bases each). There are 15 residues in the CDR3. With 0 bases removed from V and 6 bases from J, the gap between germline ends came to 12 bases. Germline values: CDR1 SGDLS, CDR2 YYNGEE. The CDR3, as DNA: TGTGCCAGCAGCGTAGGGGGCCTAGCCCCCGGGGAGCTGTTTTTT. Its translation: CASSVGGLAPGELFF. The full variable domain, in which reference TRBV9 and TRBJ2-2 provide the parts outside the CDR3, is DSGVTQTPKHLITATGQRVTLRCSPRSGDLSVYWYQQSLDQGLQFLIQYYNGEERAKGNILERFSAQQFPDLHSELNLSSLELGDSALYFCASSVGGLAPGELFFGEGSRLTVL.

The V call is TRBV28, the J call TRBJ2-5; D gene uncertain. Germline V gene data show CDR1 as MDHEN and CDR2 as SYDVKM. The CDR3 length is 12 residues. Trimming removed 5 bases from V and 4 bases from J, with 8 bases in between. CDR3 amino acids: CASSPRAETQYF. The CDR3 bases are TGTGCCAGCAGTCCACGGGCAGAGACCCAGTACTTC.

The chain has TRBV7-9 and TRBJ1-1; D possibly corresponds to TRBD1 (5 bases). Deletions cut 1 base from V and 8 bases from J, with 8 bases between. Germline V gene sequence: CDR1 SEHNR, CDR2 FQNEAQ (reference sequence). This CDR3 spans 12 amino acids. In DNA, the CDR3 is TGTGCCAGCAGCTTAGGAGGGGTGGAAGCTTTCTTT. Amino acid sequence: CASSLGGVEAFF.

V gene TRBV6-5 combines with J gene TRBJ1-1, with a possible D match to TRBD1 (6 bases). Trimming took 5 bases from V and 7 from J, leaving 11 bases between them. CDR3 length: 12 residues. CDR1 MNHEY and CDR2 SVGAGI come from the germline V gene. The CDR3 spells CASSTGQYEAFF. The CDR3 coding sequence is TGTGCCAGCAGTACCGGACAGTATGAAGCTTTCTTT.

V gene TRBV9 combines with J gene TRBJ1-5; D is ambiguous. Trimming took 7 bases from V and 0 from J, leaving 11 bases between them. The CDR3 covers 14 residues. CDR1 and CDR2 (germline): SGDLS, YYNGEE. CDR3 region: CASVPGDSNQPQHF. CDR3 nucleotide sequence: TGTGCCAGCGTGCCCGGGGATAGCAATCAGCCCCAGCATTTT.

V and J are TRBV27 and TRBJ2-3; 11 nucleotides agree with TRBD2. CDR1 is MNHEY, CDR2 SMNVEV, per germline (reference sequence). The CDR3 length is 16 residues. The J segment lost 1 base and the V segment lost 6 bases, leaving 6 bases of the junction unmatched. CDR3 amino acids: CASRRTSGGRTDTQYF. The CDR3 DNA reads TGTGCCAGCAGAAGAACTAGCGGGGGCCGCACAGATACGCAGTATTTT.

The chain couples TRBV4-1 to TRBJ2-6, with D perhaps TRBD2 (5 bases). CDR1 is MGHRA, CDR2 YSYEKL, per germline. Trimming shortened V by 5 bases and J by 0 bases, and 17 bases separated the two germline ends. The CDR3 spans 18 residues. The CDR3 region is CASSYQSEGSSGANVLTF. CDR3 in DNA: TGCGCCAGCAGCTATCAAAGCGAGGGTAGCTCTGGGGCCAACGTCCTGACTTTC.

CDR3 loop: CASSQERDREGDEQYF. Here the CDR3 DNA reads TGCGCCAGCAGCCAAGAAAGGGACAGGGAGGGCGACGAGCAGTACTTC. V gene TRBV4-1 combines with J gene TRBJ2-7; 9 bases fit TRBD1. The germline gives CDR1 MGHRA, CDR2 YSYEKL. This CDR3 is 16 amino acids long. J was trimmed by 5 bases and V by 0 bases; bases with no gene match: 8.

This sequence joins TRBV27 and TRBJ2-1; 11 positions agree with TRBD2. Germline V gene lookup returns CDR1 MNHEY and CDR2 SMNVEV (reference sequence). Germline trimming cut 5 bases from V and 4 bases from J; bases unmatched to any gene: 7. This CDR3 is 16 amino acids long. The CDR3 is CASSLSGRARYNEQFF. The CDR3 coding sequence is TGTGCCAGCAGTCTTAGCGGGAGGGCCAGGTACAATGAGCAGTTCTTC.

The V call is TRBV7-8, the J call TRBJ1-4; 10 positions match TRBD1. The trim removed 5 bases at V and 6 bases at J, leaving 12 bases unmatched. CDR3 length equals 17 residues. Germline V CDR1 and CDR2: SGHVS, FQNEAQ. The CDR3 bases are TGTGCCAGCAGCATTTCCCGGGACAGGGGCGAGGATGAAAAACTGTTTTTT. It translates to CASSISRDRGEDEKLFF.

This clone was detected only a few times. The chain carries TRBV7-9 and TRBJ2-1; 12 nucleotides match TRBD2. The CDR3 is 15 residues long. V gave up 7 bases and J gave up 4 bases; unmatched junction bases: 5. Germline V gene lookup returns CDR1 SEHNR and CDR2 FQNEAQ (reference sequence). CDR3 sequence (DNA): TGTGCCAGCACCCTACTAGCGGGAGGTTACAATGAGCAGTTCTTC. Amino acid sequence: CASTLLAGGYNEQFF.

This clone was counted between two and nine times. The chain couples TRBV19 to TRBJ2-7, with a tentative D call TRBD1 (6 bases). Germline V gene sequence: CDR1 LNHDA, CDR2 SQIVND (reference sequence). Between the trimmed V and J ends, which lost 7 bases and 2 bases, there was a span of 12 bases. The CDR3 sequence is 13 residues long. The CDR3 protein is CASKSEGAYEQYF. The CDR3 DNA reads TGTGCCAGTAAGAGCGAGGGGGCCTACGAGCAGTACTTC.

The chain has TRBV28 and TRBJ2-5; maybe TRBD2 (6 bases). Germline V lookup: CDR1 MDHEN, CDR2 SYDVKM. The CDR3 spans 13 residues. The germline V and J ends were trimmed by 7 bases and 3 bases, with 12 bases remaining between them. CDR3 sequence (DNA): TGTGCCAGCAACCTGGAGGGTGAAGAGACCCAGTACTTC. Translation gives CASNLEGEETQYF.

The chain carries TRBV27 and TRBJ2-3; D might be TRBD1 or TRBD2, each matching 5 bases. CDR1 is MNHEY, CDR2 SMNVEV, per germline (reference sequence). The CDR3 runs to 14 residues. V was cut by 3 bases and J by 4 bases, with 11 bases left in between. Here the CDR3 reads CASSFGLGADTQYF. Written as DNA, the CDR3 is TGTGCCAGCAGTTTTGGGTTGGGGGCAGATACGCAGTATTTT.

V gene TRBV4-2 combines with J gene TRBJ2-1, with D tentatively TRBD1 or TRBD2 (7 bases each). The CDR3 runs 18 residues. V was trimmed by 5 bases and J by 0 bases, leaving 20 bases between them. Germline V gene sequence: CDR1 LGHNA, CDR2 YNFKEQ. The CDR3 DNA sequence: TGTGCCAGCAGCTCCCCAGGGGGGAGGGGGAGCTCCTACAATGAGCAGTTCTTC. Translating it yields CASSSPGGRGSSYNEQFF.